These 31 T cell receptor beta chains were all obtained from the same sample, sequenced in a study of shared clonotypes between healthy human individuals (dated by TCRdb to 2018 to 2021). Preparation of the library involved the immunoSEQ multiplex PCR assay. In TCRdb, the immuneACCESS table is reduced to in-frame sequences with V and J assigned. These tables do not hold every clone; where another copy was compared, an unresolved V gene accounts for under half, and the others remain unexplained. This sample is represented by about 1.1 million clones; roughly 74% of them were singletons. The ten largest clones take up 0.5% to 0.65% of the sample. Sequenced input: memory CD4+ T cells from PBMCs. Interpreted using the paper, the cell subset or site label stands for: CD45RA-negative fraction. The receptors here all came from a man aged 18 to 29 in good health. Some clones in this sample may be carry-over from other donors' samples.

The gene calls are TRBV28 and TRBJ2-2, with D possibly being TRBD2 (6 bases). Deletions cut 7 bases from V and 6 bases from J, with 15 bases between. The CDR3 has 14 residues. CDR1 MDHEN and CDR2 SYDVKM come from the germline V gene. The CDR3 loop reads CASIPGLSAGELFF. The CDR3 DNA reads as TGTGCCAGCATACCGGGACTTTCCGCCGGGGAGCTGTTTTTT.

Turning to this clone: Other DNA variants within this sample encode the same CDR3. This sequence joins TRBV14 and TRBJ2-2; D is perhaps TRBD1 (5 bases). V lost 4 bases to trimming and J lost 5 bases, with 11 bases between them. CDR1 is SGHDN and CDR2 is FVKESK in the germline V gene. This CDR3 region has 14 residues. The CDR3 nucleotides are TGTGCCAGCAGCCTCCAGGGATGGACCGGGGAGCTGTTTTTT. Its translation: CASSLQGWTGELFF.

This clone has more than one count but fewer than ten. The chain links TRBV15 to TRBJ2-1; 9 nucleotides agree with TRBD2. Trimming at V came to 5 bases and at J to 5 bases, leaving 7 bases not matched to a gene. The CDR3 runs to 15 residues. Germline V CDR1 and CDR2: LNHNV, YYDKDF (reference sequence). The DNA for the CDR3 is TGTGCCACCAGCTGGGTAGCGGGAGAACACAATGAGCAGTTCTTC. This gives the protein CATSWVAGEHNEQFF.

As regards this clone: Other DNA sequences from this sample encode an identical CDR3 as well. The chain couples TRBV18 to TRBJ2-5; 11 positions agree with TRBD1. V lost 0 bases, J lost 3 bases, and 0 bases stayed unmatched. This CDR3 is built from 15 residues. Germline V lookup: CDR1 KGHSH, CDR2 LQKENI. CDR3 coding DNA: TGTGCCAGCTCACCACCGGGACAGGGGGAAGAGACCCAGTACTTC. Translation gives CASSPPGQGEETQYF.

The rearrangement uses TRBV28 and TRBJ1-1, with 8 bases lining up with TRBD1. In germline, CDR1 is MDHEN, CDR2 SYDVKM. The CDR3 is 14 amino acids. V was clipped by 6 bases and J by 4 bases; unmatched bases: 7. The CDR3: CASSSDRVGTEAFF. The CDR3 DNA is TGTGCCAGCAGCTCGGACAGGGTGGGCACTGAAGCTTTCTTT.

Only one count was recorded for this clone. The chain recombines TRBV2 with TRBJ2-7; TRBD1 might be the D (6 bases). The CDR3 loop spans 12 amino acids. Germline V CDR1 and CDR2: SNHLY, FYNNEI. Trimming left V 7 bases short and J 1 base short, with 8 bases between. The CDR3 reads CASKGQSYEQYF. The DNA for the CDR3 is TGTGCCAGCAAAGGACAGTCCTACGAGCAGTACTTC.

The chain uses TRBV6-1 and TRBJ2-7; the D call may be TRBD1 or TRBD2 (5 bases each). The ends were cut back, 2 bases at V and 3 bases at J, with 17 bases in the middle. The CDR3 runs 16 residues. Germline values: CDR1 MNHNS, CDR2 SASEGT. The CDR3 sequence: CASSERGSPPHYEQYF. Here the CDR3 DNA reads TGTGCCAGCAGTGAACGGGGCTCCCCTCCCCACTACGAGCAGTACTTC.

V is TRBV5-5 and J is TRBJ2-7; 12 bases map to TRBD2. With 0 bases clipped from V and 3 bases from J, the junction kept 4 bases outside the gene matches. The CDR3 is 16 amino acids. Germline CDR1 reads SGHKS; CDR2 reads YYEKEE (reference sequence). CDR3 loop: CASSLARTSGNYEQYF. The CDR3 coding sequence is TGTGCCAGCAGCTTGGCTAGGACTAGCGGGAACTACGAGCAGTACTTC.

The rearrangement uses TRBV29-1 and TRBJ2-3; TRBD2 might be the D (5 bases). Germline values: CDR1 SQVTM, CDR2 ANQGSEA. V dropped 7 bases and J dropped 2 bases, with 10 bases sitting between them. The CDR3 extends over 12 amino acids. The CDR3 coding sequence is TGCAGCGCGAGCGGACTCACAGATACGCAGTATTTT. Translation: CSASGLTDTQYF.

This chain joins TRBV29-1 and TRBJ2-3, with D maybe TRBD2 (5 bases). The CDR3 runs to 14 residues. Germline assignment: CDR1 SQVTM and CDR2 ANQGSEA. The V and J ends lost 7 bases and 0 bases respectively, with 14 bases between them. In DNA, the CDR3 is TGCAGCGCACTAGAAGTTCTAAGCACAGATACGCAGTATTTT. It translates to CSALEVLSTDTQYF.

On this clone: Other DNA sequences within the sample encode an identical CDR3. The chain's CDR3 is CASSGLGQETQYF. CDR3 nucleotides: TGTGCCAGCAGTGGATTGGGACAGGAGACCCAGTACTTC. This chain links TRBV2 with TRBJ2-5; TRBD1 aligns across 7 bases. This CDR3 has 13 residues. Germline loops: CDR1 SNHLY, CDR2 FYNNEI. J lost 5 bases, V lost 4 bases, and 4 bases had no gene match.

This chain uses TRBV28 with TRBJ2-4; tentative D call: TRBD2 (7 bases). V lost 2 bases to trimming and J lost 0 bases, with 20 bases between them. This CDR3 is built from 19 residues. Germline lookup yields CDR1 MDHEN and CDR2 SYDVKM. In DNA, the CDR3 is TGTGCCAGCAGTTTAAAGCCCTGGGGGGGCTCCCTAGCCAAAAACATTCAGTACTTC. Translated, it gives CASSLKPWGGSLAKNIQYF.

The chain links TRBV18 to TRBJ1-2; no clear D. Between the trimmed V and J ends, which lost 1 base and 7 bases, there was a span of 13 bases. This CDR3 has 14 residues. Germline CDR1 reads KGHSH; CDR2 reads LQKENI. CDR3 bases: TGTGCCAGCTCACCACTGGCGGGCGACGGTGGCTACACCTTC. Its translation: CASSPLAGDGGYTF.

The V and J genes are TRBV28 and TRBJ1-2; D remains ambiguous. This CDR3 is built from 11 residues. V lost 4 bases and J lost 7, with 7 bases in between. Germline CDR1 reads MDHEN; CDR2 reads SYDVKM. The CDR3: CASSSSIGYTF. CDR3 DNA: TGTGCCAGCAGTTCATCGATTGGCTACACCTTC.

The CDR3 nucleotides read TGTGCCAGCAGCCCTCCCACCTCTGGGGCCAACGTCCTGACTTTC. Protein product: CASSPPTSGANVLTF. The chain is built from TRBV28 and TRBJ2-6; no reliable D call. V lost 6 bases, J lost 0 bases, and 9 bases lay in between. CDR1 is MDHEN and CDR2 is SYDVKM in the germline V gene. The CDR3 extends over 15 amino acids.

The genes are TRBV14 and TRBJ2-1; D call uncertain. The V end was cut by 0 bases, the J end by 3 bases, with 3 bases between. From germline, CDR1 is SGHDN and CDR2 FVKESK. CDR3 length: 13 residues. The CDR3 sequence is CASSQDFYNEQFF. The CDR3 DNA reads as TGTGCCAGCAGCCAAGATTTCTACAATGAGCAGTTCTTC.

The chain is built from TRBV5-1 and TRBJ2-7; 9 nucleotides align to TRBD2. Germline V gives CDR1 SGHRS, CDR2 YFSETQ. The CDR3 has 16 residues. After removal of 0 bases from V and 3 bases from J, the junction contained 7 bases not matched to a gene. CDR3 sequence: CASSLGFGLASYEQYF. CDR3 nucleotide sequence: TGCGCCAGCAGCTTGGGTTTTGGACTAGCGAGCTACGAGCAGTACTTC.

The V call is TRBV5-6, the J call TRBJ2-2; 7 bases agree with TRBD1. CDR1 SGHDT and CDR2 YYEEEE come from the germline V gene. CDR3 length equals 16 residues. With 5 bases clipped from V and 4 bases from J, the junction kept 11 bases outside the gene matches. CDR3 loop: CASSTPRTGSTGELFF. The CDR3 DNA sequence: TGTGCCAGCAGTACCCCCAGGACAGGTTCCACCGGGGAGCTGTTTTTT.

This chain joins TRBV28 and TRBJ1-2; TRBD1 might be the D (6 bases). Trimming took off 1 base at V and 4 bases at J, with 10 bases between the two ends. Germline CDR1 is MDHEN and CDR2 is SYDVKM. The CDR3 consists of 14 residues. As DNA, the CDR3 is TGTGCCAGCAGTTTATATTCGGGGGCCTATGGCTACACCTTC. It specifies CASSLYSGAYGYTF.

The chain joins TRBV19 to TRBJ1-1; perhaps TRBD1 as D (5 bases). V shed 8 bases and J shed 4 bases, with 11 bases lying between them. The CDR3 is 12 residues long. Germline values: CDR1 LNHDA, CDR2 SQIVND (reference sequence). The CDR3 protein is CASQGEATEAFF. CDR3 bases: TGTGCCAGTCAGGGTGAGGCCACTGAAGCTTTCTTT.

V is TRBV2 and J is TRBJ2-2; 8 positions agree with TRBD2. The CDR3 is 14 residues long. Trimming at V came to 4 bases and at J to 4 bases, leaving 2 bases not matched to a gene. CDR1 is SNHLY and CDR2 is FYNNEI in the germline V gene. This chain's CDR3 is CASSVGTSTGELFF. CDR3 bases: TGTGCCAGCAGTGTTGGGACTAGCACCGGGGAGCTGTTTTTT.

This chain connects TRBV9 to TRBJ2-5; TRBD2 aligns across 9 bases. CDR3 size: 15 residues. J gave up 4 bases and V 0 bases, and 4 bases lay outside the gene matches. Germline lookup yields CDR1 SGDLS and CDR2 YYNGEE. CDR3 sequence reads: CASSVGPSGTETQYF. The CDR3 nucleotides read TGTGCCAGCAGCGTAGGTCCTAGCGGGACAGAGACCCAGTACTTC.

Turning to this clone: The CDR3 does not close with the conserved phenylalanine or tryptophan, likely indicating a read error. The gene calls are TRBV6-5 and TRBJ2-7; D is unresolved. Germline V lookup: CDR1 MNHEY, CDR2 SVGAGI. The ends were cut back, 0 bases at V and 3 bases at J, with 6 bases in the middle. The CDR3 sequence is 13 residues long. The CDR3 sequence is CASSYSARYEQYL. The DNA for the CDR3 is TGTGCCAGCAGTTACTCGGCACGCTACGAGCAGTACCTC.

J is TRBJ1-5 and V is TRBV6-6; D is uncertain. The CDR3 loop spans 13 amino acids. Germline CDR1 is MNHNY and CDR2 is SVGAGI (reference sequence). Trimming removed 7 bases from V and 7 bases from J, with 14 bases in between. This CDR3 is CASTEGVRQPQHF. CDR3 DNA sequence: TGTGCCAGCACTGAGGGTGTGAGGCAGCCCCAGCATTTT.

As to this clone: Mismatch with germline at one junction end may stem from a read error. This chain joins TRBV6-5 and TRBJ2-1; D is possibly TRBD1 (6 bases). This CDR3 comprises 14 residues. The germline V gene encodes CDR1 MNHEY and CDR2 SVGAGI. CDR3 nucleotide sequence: TGTGCCATCAGTCCGACGGGACAAAACAATGAGCAGTTCTTC. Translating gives CAISPTGQNNEQFF.

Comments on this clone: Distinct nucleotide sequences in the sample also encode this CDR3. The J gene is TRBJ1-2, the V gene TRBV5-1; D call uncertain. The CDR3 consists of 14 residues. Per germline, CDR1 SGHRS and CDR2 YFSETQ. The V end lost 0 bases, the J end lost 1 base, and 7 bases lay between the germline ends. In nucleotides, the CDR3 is TGCGCCAGCAGCTTGGGACTGGGTAACTATGGCTACACCTTC. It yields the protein CASSLGLGNYGYTF. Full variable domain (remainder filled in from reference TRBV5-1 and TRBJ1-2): KAGVTQTPRYLIKTRGQQVTLSCSPISGHRSVSWYQQTPGQGLQFLFEYFSETQRNKGNFPGRFSGRQFSNSRSEMNVSTLELGDSALYLCASSLGLGNYGYTFGSGTRLTVV.

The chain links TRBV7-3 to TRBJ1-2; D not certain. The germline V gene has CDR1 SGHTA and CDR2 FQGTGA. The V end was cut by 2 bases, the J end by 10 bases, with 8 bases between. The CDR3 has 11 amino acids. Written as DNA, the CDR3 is TGTGCCAGCAGCTTAGAGTGGAACTACACCTTC. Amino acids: CASSLEWNYTF.

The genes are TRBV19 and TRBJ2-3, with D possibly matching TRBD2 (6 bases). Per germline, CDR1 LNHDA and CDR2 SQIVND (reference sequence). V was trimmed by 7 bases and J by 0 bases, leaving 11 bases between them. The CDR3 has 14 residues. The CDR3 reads CASTMGLSTDTQYF. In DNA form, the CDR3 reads TGTGCCAGTACCATGGGACTTAGCACAGATACGCAGTATTTT. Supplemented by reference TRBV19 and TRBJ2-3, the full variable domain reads DGGITQSPKYLFRKEGQNVTLSCEQNLNHDAMYWYRQDPGQGLRLIYYSQIVNDFQKGDIAEGYSVSREKKESFPLTVTSAQKNPTAFYLCASTMGLSTDTQYFGPGTRLTVL.

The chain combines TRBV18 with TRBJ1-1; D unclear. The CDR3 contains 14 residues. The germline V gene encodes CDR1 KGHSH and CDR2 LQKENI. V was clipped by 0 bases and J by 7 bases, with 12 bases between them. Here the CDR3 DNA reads TGTGCCAGCTCACCACCGGCCCAACGTGTTGAAGCTTTCTTT. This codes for CASSPPAQRVEAFF.

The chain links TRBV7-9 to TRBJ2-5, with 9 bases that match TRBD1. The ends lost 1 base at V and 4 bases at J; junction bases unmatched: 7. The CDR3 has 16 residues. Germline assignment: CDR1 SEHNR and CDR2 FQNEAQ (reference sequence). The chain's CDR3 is CASSLGPGQGPETQYF. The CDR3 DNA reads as TGTGCCAGCAGCTTAGGGCCGGGACAGGGCCCAGAGACCCAGTACTTC. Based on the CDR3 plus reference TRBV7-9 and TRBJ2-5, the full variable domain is DTGVSQNPRHKITKRGQNVTFRCDPISEHNRLYWYRQTLGQGPEFLTYFQNEAQLEKSRLLSDRFSAERPKGSFSTLEIQRTEQGDSAMYLCASSLGPGQGPETQYFGPGTRLLVL.

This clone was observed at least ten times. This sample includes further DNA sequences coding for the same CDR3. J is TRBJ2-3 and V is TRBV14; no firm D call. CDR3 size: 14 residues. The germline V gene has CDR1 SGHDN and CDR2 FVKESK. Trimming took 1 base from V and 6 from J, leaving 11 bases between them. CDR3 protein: CASSQALNLDTQYF. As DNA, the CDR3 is TGTGCCAGCAGCCAAGCATTGAATCTCGATACGCAGTATTTT. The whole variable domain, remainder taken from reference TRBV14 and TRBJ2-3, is EAGVTQFPSHSVIEKGQTVTLRCDPISGHDNLYWYRRVMGKEIKFLLHFVKESKQDESGMPNNRFLAERTGGTYSTLKVQPAELEDSGVYFCASSQALNLDTQYFGPGTRLTVL.